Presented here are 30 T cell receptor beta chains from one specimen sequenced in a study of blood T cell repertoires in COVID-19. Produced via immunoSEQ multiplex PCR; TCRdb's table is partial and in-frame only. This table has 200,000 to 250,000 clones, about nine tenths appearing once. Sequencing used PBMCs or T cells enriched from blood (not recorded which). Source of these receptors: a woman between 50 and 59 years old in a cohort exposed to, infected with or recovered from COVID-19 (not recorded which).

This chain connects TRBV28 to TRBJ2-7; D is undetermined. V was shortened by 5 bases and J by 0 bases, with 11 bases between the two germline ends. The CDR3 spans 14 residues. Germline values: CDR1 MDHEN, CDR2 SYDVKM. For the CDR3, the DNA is TGTGCCAGCAGTCTAGACCGAAACTCCTACGAGCAGTACTTC. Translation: CASSLDRNSYEQYF.

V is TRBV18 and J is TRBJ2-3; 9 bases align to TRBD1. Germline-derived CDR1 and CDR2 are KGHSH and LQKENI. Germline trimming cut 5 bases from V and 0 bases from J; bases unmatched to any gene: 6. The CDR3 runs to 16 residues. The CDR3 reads CASSIQGALSTDTQYF. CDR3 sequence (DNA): TGTGCCAGCTCAATACAGGGGGCATTAAGCACAGATACGCAGTATTTT.

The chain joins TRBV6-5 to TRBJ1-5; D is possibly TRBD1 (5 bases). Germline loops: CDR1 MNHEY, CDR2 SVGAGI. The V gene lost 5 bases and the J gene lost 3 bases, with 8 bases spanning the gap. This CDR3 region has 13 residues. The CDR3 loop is CASSPGINQPQHF. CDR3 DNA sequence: TGTGCCAGCAGTCCAGGGATCAATCAGCCCCAGCATTTT.

In DNA, the CDR3 is TGTGCCAGCAGTTTTAAAACAGGGGGCGAAGCGCCCTACGAGCAGTACTTC. Its protein product is CASSFKTGGEAPYEQYF. The chain couples TRBV27 to TRBJ2-7; 9 nucleotides agree with TRBD1. The germline V gene has CDR1 MNHEY and CDR2 SMNVEV (reference sequence). The CDR3 runs to 17 residues. Trimming cost V 3 bases and J 2 bases; bases outside gene matches: 11.

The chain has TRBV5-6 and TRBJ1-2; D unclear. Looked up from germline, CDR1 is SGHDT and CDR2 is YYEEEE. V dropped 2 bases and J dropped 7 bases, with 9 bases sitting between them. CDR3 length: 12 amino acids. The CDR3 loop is CASSFRVSGYTF. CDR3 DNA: TGTGCCAGCAGCTTTCGTGTCTCTGGCTACACCTTC.

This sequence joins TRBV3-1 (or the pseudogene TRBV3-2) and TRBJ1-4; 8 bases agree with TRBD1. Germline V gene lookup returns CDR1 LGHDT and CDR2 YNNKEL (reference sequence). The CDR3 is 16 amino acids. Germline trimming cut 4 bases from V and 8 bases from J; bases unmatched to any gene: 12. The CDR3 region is CASSPGGGTGDEKLFF. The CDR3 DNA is TGTGCCAGCAGCCCAGGAGGCGGGACAGGAGACGAAAAACTGTTTTTT.

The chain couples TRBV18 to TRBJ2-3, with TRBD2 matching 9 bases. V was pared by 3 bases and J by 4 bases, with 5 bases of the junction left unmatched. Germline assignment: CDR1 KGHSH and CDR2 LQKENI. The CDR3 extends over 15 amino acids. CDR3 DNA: TGTGCCAGCTCACCCCCCTCTAGCGGGGCAGATACGCAGTATTTT. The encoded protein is CASSPPSSGADTQYF.

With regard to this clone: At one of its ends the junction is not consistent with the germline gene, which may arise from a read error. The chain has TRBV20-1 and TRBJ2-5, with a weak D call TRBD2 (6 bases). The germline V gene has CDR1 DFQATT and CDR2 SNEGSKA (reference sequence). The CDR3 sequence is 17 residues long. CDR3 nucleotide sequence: TGCAGTGCTAGTTCAAGGGAAAGGGGCCCAATGCTGGACCGGAGGGACTTC. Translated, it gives CSASSRERGPMLDRRDF.

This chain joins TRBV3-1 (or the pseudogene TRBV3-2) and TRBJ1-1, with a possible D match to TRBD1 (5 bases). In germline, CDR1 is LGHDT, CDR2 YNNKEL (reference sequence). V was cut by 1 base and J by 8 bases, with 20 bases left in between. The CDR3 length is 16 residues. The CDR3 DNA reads TGTGCCAGCAGCCAAGGGAGGTCCCTTCGGGGGTTAGAAGCTTTCTTT. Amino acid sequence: CASSQGRSLRGLEAFF.

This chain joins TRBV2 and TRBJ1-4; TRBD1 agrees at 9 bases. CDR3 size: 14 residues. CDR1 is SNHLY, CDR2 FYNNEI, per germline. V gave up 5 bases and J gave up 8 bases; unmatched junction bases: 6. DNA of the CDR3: TGTGCCAGCAGTCCCGGGACAGGGACCGAAAAACTGTTTTTT. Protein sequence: CASSPGTGTEKLFF.

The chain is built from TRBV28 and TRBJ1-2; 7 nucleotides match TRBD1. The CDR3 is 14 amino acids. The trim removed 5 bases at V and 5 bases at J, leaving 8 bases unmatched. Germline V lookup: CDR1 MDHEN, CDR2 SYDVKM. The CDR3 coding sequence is TGTGCCAGCAGTATACAGGGGTTTGAGTATGGCTACACCTTC. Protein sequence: CASSIQGFEYGYTF.

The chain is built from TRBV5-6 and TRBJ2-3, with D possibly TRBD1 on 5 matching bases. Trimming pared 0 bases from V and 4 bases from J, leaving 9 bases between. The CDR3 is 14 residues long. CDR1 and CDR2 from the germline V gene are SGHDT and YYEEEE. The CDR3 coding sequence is TGTGCCAGCAGCTTGGATCAGGGTCCAGATACGCAGTATTTT. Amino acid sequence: CASSLDQGPDTQYF.

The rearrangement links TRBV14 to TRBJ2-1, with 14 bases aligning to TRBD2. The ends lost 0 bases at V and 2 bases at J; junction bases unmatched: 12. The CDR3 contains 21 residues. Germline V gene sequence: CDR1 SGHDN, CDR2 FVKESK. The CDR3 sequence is CASSQEVYGLAGGSAYNEQFF. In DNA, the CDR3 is TGTGCCAGCAGCCAAGAAGTTTACGGACTAGCGGGGGGATCCGCCTACAATGAGCAGTTCTTC.

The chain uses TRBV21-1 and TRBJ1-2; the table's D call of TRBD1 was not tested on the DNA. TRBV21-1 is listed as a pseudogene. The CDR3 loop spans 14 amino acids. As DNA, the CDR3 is TGTGCCAGCAGCAAAGCGCAGGGAAGAGATGGCTACACCTTC. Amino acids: CASSKAQGRDGYTF.

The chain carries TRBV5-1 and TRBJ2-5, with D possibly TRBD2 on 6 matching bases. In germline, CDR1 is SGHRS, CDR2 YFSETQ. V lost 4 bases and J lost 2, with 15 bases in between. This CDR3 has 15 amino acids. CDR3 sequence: CASSPRWGGQETQYF. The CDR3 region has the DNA TGCGCCAGCAGCCCGCGATGGGGAGGACAAGAGACCCAGTACTTC.

The DNA for the CDR3 is TGCGCCAGCAGCCAAGAATCGACTAGCGTTGGCACAGATACGCAGTATTTT. It yields the protein CASSQESTSVGTDTQYF. This chain joins TRBV4-3 and TRBJ2-3, with 8 bases matching TRBD2. This CDR3 has 17 residues. CDR1 and CDR2 (germline): LGHNA, YSLEER. The V and J ends lost 0 bases and 1 base, in that order; junction bases with no gene match: 6.

Written as DNA, the CDR3 is TGTGCCAGCAGAGGCCTGGGACACACTTACGAGCAGTACTTC. This gives the protein CASRGLGHTYEQYF. V usage is TRBV2 and J usage is TRBJ2-7; TRBD1 might be the D (6 bases). The V gene lost 6 bases and the J gene lost 4 bases, with 16 bases spanning the gap. The CDR3 is 14 amino acids. Germline CDR1 and CDR2: SNHLY and FYNNEI. The full variable domain, rest sourced from reference TRBV2 and TRBJ2-7, is EPEVTQTPSHQVTQMGQEVILRCVPISNHLYFYWYRQILGQKVEFLVSFYNNEISEKSEIFDDQFSVERPDGSNFTLKIRSTKLEDSAMYFCASRGLGHTYEQYFGPGTRLTVT.

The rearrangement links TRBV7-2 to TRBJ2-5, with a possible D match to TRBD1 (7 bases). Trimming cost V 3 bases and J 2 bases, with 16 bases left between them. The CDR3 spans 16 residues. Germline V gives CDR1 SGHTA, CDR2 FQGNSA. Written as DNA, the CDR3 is TGTGCCAGCAGCTTCAACAGGGGTGGGGGGCAAGAGACCCAGTACTTC. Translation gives CASSFNRGGGQETQYF.

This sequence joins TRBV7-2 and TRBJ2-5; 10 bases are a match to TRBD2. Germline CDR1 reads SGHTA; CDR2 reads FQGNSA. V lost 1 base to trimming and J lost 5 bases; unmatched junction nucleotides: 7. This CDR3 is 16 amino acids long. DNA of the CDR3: TGTGCCAGCAGCTTAGGCGGAGCGGGGGGGCGGGAGACCCAGTACTTC. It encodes CASSLGGAGGRETQYF.

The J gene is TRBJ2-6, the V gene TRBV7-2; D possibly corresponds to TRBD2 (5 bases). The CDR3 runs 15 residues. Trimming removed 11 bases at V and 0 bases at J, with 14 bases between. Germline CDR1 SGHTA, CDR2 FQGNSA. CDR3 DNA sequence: TGTGCCGGACGTCTTGGGAGCTCTGGGGCCAACGTCCTGACTTTC. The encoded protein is CAGRLGSSGANVLTF.

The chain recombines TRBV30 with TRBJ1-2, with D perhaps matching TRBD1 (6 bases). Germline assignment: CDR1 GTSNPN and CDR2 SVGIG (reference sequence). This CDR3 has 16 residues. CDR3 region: CANSRDTAPGWYGYTF. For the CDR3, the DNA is TGTGCGAATTCCCGGGACACCGCCCCGGGATGGTATGGCTACACCTTC. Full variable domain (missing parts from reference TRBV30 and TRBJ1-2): SQTIHQWPATLVQPVGSPLSLECTVEGTSNPNLYWYRQAAGRGLQLLFYSVGIGQISSEVPQNLSASRPQDRQFILSSKKLLLSDSGFYLCANSRDTAPGWYGYTFGSGTRLTVV.

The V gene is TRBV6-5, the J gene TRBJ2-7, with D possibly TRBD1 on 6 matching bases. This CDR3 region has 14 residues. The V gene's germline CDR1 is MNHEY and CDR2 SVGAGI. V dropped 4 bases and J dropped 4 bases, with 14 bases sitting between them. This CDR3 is CASSLKQGIYEQYF. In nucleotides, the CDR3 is TGTGCCAGCAGTTTAAAACAGGGAATTTACGAGCAGTACTTC.

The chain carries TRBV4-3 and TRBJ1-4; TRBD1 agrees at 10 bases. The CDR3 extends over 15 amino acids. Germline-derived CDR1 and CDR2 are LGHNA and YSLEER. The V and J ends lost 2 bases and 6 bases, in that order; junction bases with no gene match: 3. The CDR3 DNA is TGCGCCAGCAGCCAACCCGGGACAGGGGATGAAAAACTGTTTTTT. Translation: CASSQPGTGDEKLFF.

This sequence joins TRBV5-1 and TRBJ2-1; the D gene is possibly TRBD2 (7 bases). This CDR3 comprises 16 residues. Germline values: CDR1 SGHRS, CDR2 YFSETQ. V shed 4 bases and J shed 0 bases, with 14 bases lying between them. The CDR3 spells CASSPGGANSYNEQFF. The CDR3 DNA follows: TGCGCCAGCAGCCCTGGGGGGGCAAACTCCTACAATGAGCAGTTCTTC.

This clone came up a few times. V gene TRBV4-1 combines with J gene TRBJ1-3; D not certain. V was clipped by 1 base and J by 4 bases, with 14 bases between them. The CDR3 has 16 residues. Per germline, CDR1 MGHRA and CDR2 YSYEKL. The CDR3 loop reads CASSQVFGRLGNTIYF. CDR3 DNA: TGCGCCAGCAGCCAAGTGTTTGGCAGACTGGGAAACACCATATATTTT.

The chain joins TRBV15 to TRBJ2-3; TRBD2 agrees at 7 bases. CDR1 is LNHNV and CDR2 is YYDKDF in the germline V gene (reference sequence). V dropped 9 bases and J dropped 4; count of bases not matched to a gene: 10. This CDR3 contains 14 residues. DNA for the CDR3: TGTGCCACTAAGAGCGGGACTATCTCAGATACGCAGTATTTT. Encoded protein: CATKSGTISDTQYF. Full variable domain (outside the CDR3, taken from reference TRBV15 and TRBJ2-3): DAMVIQNPRYQVTQFGKPVTLSCSQTLNHNVMYWYQQKSSQAPKLLFHYYDKDFNNEADTPDNFQSRRPNTSFCFLDIRSPGLGDTAMYLCATKSGTISDTQYFGPGTRLTVL.

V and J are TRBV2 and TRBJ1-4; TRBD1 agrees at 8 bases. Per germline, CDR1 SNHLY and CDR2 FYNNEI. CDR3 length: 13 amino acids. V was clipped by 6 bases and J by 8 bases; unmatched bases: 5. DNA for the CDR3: TGTGCCAGCAGGGGGAGGACAGGGGAAAAACTGTTTTTT. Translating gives CASRGRTGEKLFF.

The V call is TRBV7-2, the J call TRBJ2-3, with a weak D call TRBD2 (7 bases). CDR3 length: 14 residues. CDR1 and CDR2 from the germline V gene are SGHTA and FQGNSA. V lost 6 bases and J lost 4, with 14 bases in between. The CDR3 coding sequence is TGTGCCAGCAGACGGGGGGCCGGGGCAGATACGCAGTATTTT. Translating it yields CASRRGAGADTQYF.

The CDR3 region has the DNA TGCGCCAGCAGGCACCTAGCGGGGGCACTCCCAGATACGCAGTATTTT. Amino acids: CASRHLAGALPDTQYF. The chain uses TRBV4-1 and TRBJ2-3; 10 bases align to TRBD2. The CDR3 totals 16 residues. V shed 6 bases and J 4 bases; nucleotides not matched to a gene: 10. Germline V gives CDR1 MGHRA, CDR2 YSYEKL.

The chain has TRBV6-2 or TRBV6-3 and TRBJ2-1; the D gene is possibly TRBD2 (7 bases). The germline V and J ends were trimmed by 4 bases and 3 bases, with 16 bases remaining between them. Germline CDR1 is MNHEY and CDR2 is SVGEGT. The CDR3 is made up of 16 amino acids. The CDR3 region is CASSFGGRGSYNEQFF. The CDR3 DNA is TGTGCCAGCAGTTTCGGGGGGCGGGGGAGCTACAATGAGCAGTTCTTC.